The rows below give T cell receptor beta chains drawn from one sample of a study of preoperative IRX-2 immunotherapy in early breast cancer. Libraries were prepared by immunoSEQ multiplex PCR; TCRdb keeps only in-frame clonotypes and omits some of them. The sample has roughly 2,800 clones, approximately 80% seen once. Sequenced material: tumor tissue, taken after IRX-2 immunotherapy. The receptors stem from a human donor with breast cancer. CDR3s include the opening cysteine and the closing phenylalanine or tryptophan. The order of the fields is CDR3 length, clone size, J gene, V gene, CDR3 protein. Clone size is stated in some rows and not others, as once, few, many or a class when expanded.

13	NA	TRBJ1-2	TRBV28	CASRPDRVTGYTF
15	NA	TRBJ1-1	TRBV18	CASSPRHGGETEAFF
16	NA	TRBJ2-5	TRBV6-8	CASSYSSRLVGETQYF
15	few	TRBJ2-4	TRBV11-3	CASSQVITGGNIQYF
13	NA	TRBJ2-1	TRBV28	CASTGLAGTEQFF
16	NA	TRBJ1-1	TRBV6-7	CASSYSVGQGNTEAFF
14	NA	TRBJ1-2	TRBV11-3	CASDIDRGGYGYTF
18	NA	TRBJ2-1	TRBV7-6	CASSLAGTSEYNYNEQFF
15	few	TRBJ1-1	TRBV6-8	CASSSSVTVNTEAFF
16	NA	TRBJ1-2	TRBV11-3	CASSLGLRRMRDGYTF
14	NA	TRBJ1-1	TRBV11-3	CASSFGPGSPEAFF
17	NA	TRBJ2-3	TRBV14	CASSHTRGTGSRDTQYF
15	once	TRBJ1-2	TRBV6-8	CASSYVQGAHYGYTF
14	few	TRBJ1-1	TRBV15	CATSGVGRNTEAFF
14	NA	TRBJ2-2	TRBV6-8	CASRPGGNTGELFF
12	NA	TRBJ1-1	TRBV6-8	CASSPQYTEAFF
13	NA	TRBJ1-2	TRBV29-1	CSVEYMDSYGYTF
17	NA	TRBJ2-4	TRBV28	CASGLRGGGGTKNIQYF
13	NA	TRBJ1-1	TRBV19	CASSTRQLSEAFF
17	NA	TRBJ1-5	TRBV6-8	CASSNTGTANSNQPQHF
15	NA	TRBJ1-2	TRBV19	CASSIDHAQHYGYTF
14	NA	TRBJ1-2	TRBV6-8	CASRSPDRGYGYTF
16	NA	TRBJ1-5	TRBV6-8	CASSSPDRVSNQPQHF